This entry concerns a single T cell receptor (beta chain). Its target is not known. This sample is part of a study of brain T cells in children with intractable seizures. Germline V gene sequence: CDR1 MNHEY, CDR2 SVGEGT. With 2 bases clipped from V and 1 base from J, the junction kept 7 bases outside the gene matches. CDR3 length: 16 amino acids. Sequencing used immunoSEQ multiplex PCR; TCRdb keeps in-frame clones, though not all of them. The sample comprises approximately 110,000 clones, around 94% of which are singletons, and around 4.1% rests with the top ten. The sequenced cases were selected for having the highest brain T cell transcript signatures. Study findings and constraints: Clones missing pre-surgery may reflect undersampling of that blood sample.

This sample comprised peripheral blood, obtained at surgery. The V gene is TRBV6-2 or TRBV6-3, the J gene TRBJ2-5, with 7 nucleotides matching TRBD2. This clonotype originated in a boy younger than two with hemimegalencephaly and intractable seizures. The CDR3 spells CASSYGGGRIQETQYF. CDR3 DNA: TGTGCCAGCAGTTACGGAGGCGGGAGAATCCAAGAGACCCAGTACTTC.